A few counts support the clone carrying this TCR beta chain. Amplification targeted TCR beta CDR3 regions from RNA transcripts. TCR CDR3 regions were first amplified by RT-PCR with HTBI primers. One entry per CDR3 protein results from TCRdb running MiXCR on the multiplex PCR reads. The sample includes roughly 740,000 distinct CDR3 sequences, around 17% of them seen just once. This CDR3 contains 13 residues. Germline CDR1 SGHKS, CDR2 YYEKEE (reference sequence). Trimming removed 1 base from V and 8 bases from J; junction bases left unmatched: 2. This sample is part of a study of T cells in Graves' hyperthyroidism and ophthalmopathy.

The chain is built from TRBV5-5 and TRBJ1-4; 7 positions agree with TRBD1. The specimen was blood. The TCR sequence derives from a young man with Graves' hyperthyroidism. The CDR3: CASSLMGQEKLFF. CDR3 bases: TGTGCCAGCAGCTTGATGGGACAGGAAAAACTGTTTTTT.